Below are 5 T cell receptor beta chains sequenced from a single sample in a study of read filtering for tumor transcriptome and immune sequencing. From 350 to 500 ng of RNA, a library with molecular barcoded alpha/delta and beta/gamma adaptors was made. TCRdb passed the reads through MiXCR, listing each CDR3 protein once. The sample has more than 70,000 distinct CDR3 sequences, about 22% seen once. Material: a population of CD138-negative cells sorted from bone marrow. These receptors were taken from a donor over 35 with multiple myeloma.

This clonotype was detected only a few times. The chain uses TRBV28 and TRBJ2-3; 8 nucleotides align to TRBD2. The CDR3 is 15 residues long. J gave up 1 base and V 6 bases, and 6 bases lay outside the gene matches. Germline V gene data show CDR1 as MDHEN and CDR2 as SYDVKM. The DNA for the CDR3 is TGTGCCAGCAGCTCGGGAGCGGGGGGCACAGATACGCAGTATTTT. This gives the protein CASSSGAGGTDTQYF.

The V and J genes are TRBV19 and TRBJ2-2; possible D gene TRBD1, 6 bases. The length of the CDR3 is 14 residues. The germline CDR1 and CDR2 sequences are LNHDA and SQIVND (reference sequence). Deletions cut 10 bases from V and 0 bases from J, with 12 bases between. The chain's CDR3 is CATSGTSNTGELFF. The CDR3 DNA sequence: TGTGCCACCTCCGGGACATCGAACACCGGGGAGCTGTTTTTT.

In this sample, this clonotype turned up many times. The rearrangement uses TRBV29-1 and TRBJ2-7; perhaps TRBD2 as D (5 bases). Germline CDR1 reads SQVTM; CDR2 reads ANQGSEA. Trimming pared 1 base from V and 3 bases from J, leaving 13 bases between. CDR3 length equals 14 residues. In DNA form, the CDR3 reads TGCAGCGTTGAAGGAATGGACTCGAACTACGAGCAGTACTTC. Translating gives CSVEGMDSNYEQYF.

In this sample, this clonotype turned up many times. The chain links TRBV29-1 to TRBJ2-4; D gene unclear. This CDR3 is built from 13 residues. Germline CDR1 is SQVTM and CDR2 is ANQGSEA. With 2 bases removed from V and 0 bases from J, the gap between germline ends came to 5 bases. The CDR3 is CSVETGAKNIQYF. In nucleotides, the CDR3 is TGCAGCGTTGAAACTGGAGCCAAAAACATTCAGTACTTC.

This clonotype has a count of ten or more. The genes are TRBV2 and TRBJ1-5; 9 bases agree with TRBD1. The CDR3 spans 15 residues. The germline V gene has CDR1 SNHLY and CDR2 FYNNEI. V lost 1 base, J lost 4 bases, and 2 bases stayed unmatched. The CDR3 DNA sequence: TGTGCCAGCAGTGAAGGGGGGACAGGGAATCAGCCCCAGCATTTT. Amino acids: CASSEGGTGNQPQHF.